The clone carrying this T cell receptor beta chain was seen only once. As yet, its antigen is unknown. The record originates from a study of T cell responses to AZD1222 COVID-19 vaccine. CDR1 and CDR2 from the germline V gene are SNHLY and FYNNEI. Between the trimmed V and J ends, which lost 4 bases and 1 base, there was a span of 16 bases. The CDR3 is made up of 16 amino acids. Study observations and caveats: The study found Spike-specific TCR breadth and depth rose after two AZD1222 doses.

Using immunoSEQ multiplex PCR, the repertoire was profiled, and TCRdb retains in-frame clones only, with some absent. The sample has 180,000 or so clones; under 95% are singletons. The specimen comprised peripheral blood, sampled 28 days after the second AZD1222 dose. The sequence derives from an adult who received the AZD1222 COVID-19 vaccine. The chain couples TRBV2 to TRBJ1-1; D is uncertain. The CDR3 coding sequence is TGTGCCAGCAGTGCCGGCCGGGCTACAGCGAACACTGAAGCTTTCTTT. Amino acid sequence: CASSAGRATANTEAFF.